The rows below give T cell receptor beta chains drawn from one sample of a study of T cell clusters in autoimmune cytopenias. Reanalyzing the multiplex PCR reads, TCRdb keeps one entry per CDR3 protein, without DNA. The sample includes about 4,900 distinct CDR3 sequences. Sequencing was done on a sample of peripheral blood. Receptors originate from a human donor with an autoimmune cytopenia or autoimmune hepatitis (not recorded which). Each CDR3 is given with its conserved first and last residue. Clone sizes are given selectively: once, few, many, or a class where the clone is expanded.

clone_size,v_call,j_call,cdr3_length,cdr3_aa
medium-sized,TRBV5-1,TRBJ2-7,15,CASSLVLAPGTEQYF
-,TRBV6-5,TRBJ2-1,18,CASSYGTSNWNSYNEQFF
medium-sized,TRBV30,TRBJ2-3,15,CAWSVGRDRTDTQYF
-,TRBV11-2,TRBJ1-2,14,CASSSGAFNYGYTF
medium-sized,TRBV5-4,TRBJ2-1,16,CASSPGLAGYYNEQFF
medium-sized,TRBV7-9,TRBJ2-4,16,CASSRSGAVPENIQYF
medium-sized,TRBV6-1,TRBJ1-2,12,CASRFVNYGYTF
medium-sized,TRBV6-5,TRBJ1-1,15,CASSPPGRWNTEAFF
-,TRBV20-1,TRBJ2-1,14,CSAMLAGGQDEQFF
medium-sized,TRBV7-6,TRBJ2-7,13,CASSTGQGREQYF